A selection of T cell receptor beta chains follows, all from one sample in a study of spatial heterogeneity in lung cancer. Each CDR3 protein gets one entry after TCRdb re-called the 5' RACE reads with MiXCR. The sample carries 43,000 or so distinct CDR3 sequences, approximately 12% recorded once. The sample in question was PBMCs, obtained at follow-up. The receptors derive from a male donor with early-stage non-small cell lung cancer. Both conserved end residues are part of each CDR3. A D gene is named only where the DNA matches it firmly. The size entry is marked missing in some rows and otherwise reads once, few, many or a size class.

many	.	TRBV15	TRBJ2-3	CATSRSTSTDTQYF	TGTGCCACCAGCAGGTCGACTAGCACAGATACGCAGTATTTT
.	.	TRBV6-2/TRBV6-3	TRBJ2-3	CASSYGAITSTDTQYF	TGTGCCAGCAGTTACGGGGCCATTACTAGCACAGATACGCAGTATTTT
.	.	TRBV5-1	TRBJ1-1	CASSLVSKNTEAFF	TGTGCCAGCAGCTTGGTGTCTAAGAACACTGAAGCTTTCTTT
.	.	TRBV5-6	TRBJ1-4	CASSTGPAEKLFF	TGTGCCAGCAGCACGGGACCAGCAGAAAAACTGTTTTTT
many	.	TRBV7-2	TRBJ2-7	CASSASGLRYEQYF	TGTGCCAGCAGCGCATCGGGACTTCGCTACGAGCAGTACTTC
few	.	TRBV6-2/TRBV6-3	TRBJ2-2	CASSGTRNTGELFF	TGTGCCAGCAGTGGGACTCGAAACACCGGGGAGCTGTTTTTT
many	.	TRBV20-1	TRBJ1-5	CSAREIGGNQPQHF	TGCAGTGCTAGAGAAATAGGGGGCAATCAGCCCCAGCATTTT
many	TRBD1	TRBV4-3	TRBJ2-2	CASSRQGNIGELFF	TGCGCCAGCAGCCGACAGGGTAATATCGGGGAGCTGTTTTTT
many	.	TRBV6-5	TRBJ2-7	CASSNTLALYEQYF	TGTGCCAGCAGTAACACTCTAGCCCTCTACGAGCAGTACTTC
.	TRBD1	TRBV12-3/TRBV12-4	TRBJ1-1	CASRGQGERNTEAFF	TGTGCCAGCAGGGGACAGGGGGAAAGGAACACTGAAGCTTTCTTT
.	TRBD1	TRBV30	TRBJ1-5	CAWSGQGGNQPQHF	TGTGCCTGGAGTGGACAGGGCGGTAATCAGCCCCAGCATTTT
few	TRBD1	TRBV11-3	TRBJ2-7	CASSKGAPYEQYF	TGTGCCAGCAGTAAGGGGGCCCCCTACGAGCAGTACTTC
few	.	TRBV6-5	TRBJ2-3	CASSYSKSTDTQYF	TGTGCCAGCAGTTACTCAAAGAGCACAGATACGCAGTATTTT
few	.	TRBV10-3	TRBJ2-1	CAISLGGLNEQFF	TGTGCCATCAGCCTCGGGGGCCTCAATGAGCAGTTCTTC
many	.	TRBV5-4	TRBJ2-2	CASSLSVGELFF	TGTGCCAGCAGCTTGTCAGTCGGGGAGCTGTTTTTT
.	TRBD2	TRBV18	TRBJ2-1	CASSPASGNYEQFF	TGTGCCAGCTCACCAGCTAGCGGGAACTATGAGCAGTTCTTC
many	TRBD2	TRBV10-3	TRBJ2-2	CAISGSGSGIGELFF	TGTGCCATCAGTGGTAGCGGGAGTGGTATCGGGGAGCTGTTTTTT
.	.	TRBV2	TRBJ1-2	CASRFQTGRYGYTF	TGTGCCAGCAGATTCCAGACAGGACGATATGGCTACACCTTC
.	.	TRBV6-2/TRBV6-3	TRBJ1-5	CASSYSRAAPNQPQHF	TGTGCCAGCAGTTACTCGAGGGCCGCGCCCAATCAGCCCCAGCATTTT
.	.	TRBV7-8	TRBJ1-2	CASSSRRANYGYTF	TGTGCCAGCAGCTCCAGGCGGGCTAACTATGGCTACACCTTC
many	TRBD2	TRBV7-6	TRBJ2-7	CASSSPTSGLYEQYF	TGTGCCAGCAGCTCCCCGACTAGCGGGCTCTACGAGCAGTACTTC
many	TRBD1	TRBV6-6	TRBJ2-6	CASSRQGESGANVLTF	TGTGCCAGCAGTCGACAGGGAGAATCTGGGGCCAACGTCCTGACTTTC
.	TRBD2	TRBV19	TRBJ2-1	CASSIAGGLGEQFF	TGTGCCAGTAGTATAGCGGGAGGGCTGGGTGAGCAGTTCTTC
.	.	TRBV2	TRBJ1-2	CASSEWSGVLYGYTF	TGTGCCAGCAGTGAATGGAGCGGGGTGCTCTATGGCTACACCTTC
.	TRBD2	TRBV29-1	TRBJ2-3	CSAEGLAGDGTQYF	TGCAGCGCCGAAGGACTAGCGGGAGATGGTACGCAGTATTTT
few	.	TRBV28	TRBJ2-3	CASSRVGTPDTQYF	TGTGCCAGCAGTCGAGTCGGGACACCAGATACGCAGTATTTT
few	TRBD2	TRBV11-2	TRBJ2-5	CASSLVLAGGYQETQYF	TGTGCCAGCAGCTTAGTCTTAGCGGGGGGATATCAAGAGACCCAGTACTTC
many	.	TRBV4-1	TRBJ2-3	CASSQGRSTDTQYF	TGCGCCAGCAGCCAAGGGCGATCCACAGATACGCAGTATTTT
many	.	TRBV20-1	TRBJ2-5	CSARVGTGQETQYF	TGCAGTGCTAGGGTCGGGACTGGACAAGAGACCCAGTACTTC
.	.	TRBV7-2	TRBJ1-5	CASNLDNAQPQHF	TGTGCCAGCAACCTGGACAATGCTCAGCCCCAGCATTTT
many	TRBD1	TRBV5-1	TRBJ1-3	CASTLTGVSGNTIYF	TGCGCCAGCACCCTGACAGGGGTCTCTGGAAACACCATATATTTT
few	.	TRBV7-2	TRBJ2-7	CASSLAPPGAGGSYEQYF	TGTGCCAGCAGCTTAGCTCCCCCGGGGGCCGGGGGTTCCTACGAGCAGTACTTC
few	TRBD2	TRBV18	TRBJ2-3	CASSRLAGRSTDTQYF	TGTGCCAGCTCACGACTAGCGGGGCGGAGCACAGATACGCAGTATTTT